These 3 T cell receptor beta chains came from one sample sequenced in a study of cytomegalovirus exposure and HLA in healthy donors. The primer mix had 60 Vbeta and 13 Jbeta primers. The protocol was immunoSEQ multiplex PCR, while the TCRdb copy is restricted to in-frame clones and leaves out a portion. The repertoire consists of roughly 130,000 clones, with over 60% occurring once and the leading ten covering 1%. The material sequenced was PBMCs. The origin of the receptors is a human donor in good health.

J is TRBJ1-4 and V is TRBV25-1, with no clear D. Trimming pared 4 bases from V and 7 bases from J, leaving 13 bases between. The length of the CDR3 is 14 residues. Looked up from germline, CDR1 is MGHDK and CDR2 is SYGVNS. The CDR3 loop is CASSGIERGEKLFF. The CDR3, as DNA: TGTGCCAGCAGTGGGATCGAGCGGGGTGAAAAACTGTTTTTT.

The genes are TRBV11-3 and TRBJ2-1; 7 bases map to TRBD2. The germline V gene has CDR1 SGHNT and CDR2 YENEEA. The junction had 2 bases not matched to a gene; V was cut back by 3 bases and J by 0 bases. The CDR3 covers 15 residues. The CDR3 DNA is TGTGCCAGCAGCTTTGGGGGGGACTCCTACAATGAGCAGTTCTTC. As protein: CASSFGGDSYNEQFF.

This CDR3 reads CASGLQGLAGTDTQYF. In DNA, the CDR3 is TGCGCCAGCGGTTTACAAGGACTAGCGGGCACAGATACGCAGTATTTT. The chain uses TRBV5-1 and TRBJ2-3; TRBD2 aligns across 10 bases. Trimming removed 7 bases from V and 1 base from J; junction bases left unmatched: 9. This CDR3 is built from 16 residues. Germline CDR1 and CDR2: SGHRS and YFSETQ.